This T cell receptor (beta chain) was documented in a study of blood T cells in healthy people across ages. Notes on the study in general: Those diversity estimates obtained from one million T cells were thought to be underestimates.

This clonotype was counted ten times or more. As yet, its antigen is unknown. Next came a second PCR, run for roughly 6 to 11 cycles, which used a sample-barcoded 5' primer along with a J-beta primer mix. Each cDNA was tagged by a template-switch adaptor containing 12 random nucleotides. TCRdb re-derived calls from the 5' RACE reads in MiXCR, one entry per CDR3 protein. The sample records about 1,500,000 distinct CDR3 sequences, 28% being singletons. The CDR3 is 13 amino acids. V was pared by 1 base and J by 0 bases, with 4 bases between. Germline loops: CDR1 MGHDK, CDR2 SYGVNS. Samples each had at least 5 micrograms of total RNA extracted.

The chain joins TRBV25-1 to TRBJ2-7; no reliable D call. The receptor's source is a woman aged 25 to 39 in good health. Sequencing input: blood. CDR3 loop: CASSEWVSYEQYF. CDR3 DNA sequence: TGTGCCAGCAGTGAATGGGTCTCCTACGAGCAGTACTTC.